This T cell receptor (beta chain) stems from a study of OX40 agonist ivuxolimab in advanced cancers. About the research overall: The patients' treatment was ivuxolimab, an agonistic anti-OX40 (CD134) antibody.

Profiled with immunoSEQ multiplex PCR; TCRdb holds only in-frame clones, not every one. Of some 49,000 clones in the sample, around four fifths were seen once. Germline loops: CDR1 SGHVS, CDR2 FQNEAQ. Trimming took 5 bases from V and 3 from J, leaving 13 bases between them. CDR3 length: 14 residues. In this sample, this clone turned up once. Here the sequenced sample was CD4+ or CD8+ T cells sorted from blood, taken in a trial of the OX40 agonist ivuxolimab. The J gene is TRBJ1-1, the V gene TRBV7-8, with TRBD1 as a possible D gene (6 bases). The clonotype comes from an adult with an advanced solid tumor such as melanoma, head and neck, liver or kidney cancer. The CDR3 nucleotides are TGTGCCAGCAGCCAGGAGGGGGGGGACACTGAAGCTTTCTTT. Translating it yields CASSQEGGDTEAFF.